This T cell receptor (beta chain) was documented in a study of blood T cells in healthy people across ages. General study points: Comparison with aged donors showed that long-lived donors had more naive CD4+ cells and higher diversity.

Germline CDR1 is LGHDT and CDR2 is YNNKEL (reference sequence). V lost 2 bases to trimming and J lost 2 bases; unmatched junction nucleotides: 8. This CDR3 region has 16 residues. The second PCR ran 7 to 11 cycles with a sample-barcoded 5' primer and J-beta primers. TCRdb used MiXCR to reprocess the 5' RACE reads, holding one entry per CDR3 protein. The sample records around 800,000 distinct CDR3 sequences, approximately 24% being singletons. To note about this clonotype: The antigen is unknown.

The same data also contributed to another study, on T cells of mothers and their children. Per that study: Sequencing returned over 8 million TCR beta CDR3 reads per mother and approximately 3 million per child.

This sequence originates from a boy between 10 and 17 years old in good health. Sample: blood. The chain carries TRBV3-1 and TRBJ2-5; 7 bases line up with TRBD1. Here the CDR3 reads CASSQRPGTAQETQYF. In DNA, the CDR3 is TGTGCCAGCAGCCAAAGGCCCGGGACAGCACAAGAGACCCAGTACTTC.